This T cell receptor beta chain emerged from a study of shared clonotypes between healthy human individuals. The germline gives CDR1 MGHRA, CDR2 YSYEKL. V lost 5 bases and J 2 bases, leaving 13 bases between the germline ends. The CDR3 contains 15 residues. Clones were read by immunoSEQ multiplex PCR, and TCRdb kept only the in-frame ones, dropping some. This sample has under 200,000 clones, with 90% to 95% found just once. This clone came up once. This sequence joins TRBV4-1 and TRBJ1-5; no reliable D call. This TCR derives from a young woman in good health. The specimen sequenced was naive CD4+ T cells sorted from blood. Regarding subset: CD45RA+ positively selected. The CDR3 sequence is CASSGAVGRNQPQHF. In nucleotides, the CDR3 is TGCGCCAGCAGCGGCGCCGTCGGCCGCAATCAGCCCCAGCATTTT.